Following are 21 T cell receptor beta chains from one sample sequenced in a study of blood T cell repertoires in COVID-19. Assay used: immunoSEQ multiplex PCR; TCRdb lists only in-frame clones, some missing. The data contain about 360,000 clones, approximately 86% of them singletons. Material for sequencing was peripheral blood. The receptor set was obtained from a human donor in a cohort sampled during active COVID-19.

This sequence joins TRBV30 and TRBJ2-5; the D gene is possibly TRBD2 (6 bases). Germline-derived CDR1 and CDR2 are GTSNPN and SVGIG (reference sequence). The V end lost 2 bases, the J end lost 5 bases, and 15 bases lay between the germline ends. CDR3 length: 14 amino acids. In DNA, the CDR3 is TGTGCCTGGAGTCCCACCTCTAGCGCCGAGACCCAGTACTTC. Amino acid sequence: CAWSPTSSAETQYF.

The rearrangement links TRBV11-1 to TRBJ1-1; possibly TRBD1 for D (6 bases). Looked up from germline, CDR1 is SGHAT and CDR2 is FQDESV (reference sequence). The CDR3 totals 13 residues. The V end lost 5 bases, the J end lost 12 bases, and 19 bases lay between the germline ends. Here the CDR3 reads CASSRTGGAATFF. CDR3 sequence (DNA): TGTGCCAGCAGCCGGACCGGGGGGGCGGCAACTTTCTTT.

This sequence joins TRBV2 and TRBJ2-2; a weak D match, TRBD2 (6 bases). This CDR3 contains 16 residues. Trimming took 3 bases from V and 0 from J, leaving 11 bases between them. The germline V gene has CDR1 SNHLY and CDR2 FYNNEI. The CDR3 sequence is CASSDLLATNTGELFF. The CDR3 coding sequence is TGTGCCAGCAGTGACCTACTAGCCACGAACACCGGGGAGCTGTTTTTT.

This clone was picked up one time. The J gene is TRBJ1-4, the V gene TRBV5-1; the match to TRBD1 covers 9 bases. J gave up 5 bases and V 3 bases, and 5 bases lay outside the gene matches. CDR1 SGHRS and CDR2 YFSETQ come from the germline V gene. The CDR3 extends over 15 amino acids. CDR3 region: CASSSPGTGNEKLFF. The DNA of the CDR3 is TGCGCCAGCAGCTCTCCCGGGACAGGGAATGAAAAACTGTTTTTT.

The CDR3 DNA follows: TGCAGCGTTGACGGGGGACTAGCGGGAGGGCTAGATACGCAGTATTTT. It specifies CSVDGGLAGGLDTQYF. The rearrangement joins TRBV29-1 to TRBJ2-3, with 16 nucleotides matching TRBD2. CDR1 is SQVTM, CDR2 ANQGSEA, per germline. The CDR3 consists of 16 residues. Trimming cost V 3 bases and J 5 bases; bases outside gene matches: 5.

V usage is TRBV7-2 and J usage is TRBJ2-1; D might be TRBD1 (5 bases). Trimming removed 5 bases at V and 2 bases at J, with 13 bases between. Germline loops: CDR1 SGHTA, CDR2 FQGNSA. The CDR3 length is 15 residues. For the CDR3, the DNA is TGTGCCAGCAGCCGTGACAGCGTTCCCTACAATGAGCAGTTCTTC. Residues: CASSRDSVPYNEQFF.

CDR3: CASSLDPYNEQFF. CDR3 DNA sequence: TGTGCCAGCAGCTTAGATCCTTACAATGAGCAGTTCTTC. The rearrangement joins TRBV11-1 to TRBJ2-1; no reliable D call. This CDR3 contains 13 residues. Per the germline V gene, CDR1 is SGHAT and CDR2 is FQDESV (reference sequence). V was trimmed by 1 base and J by 4 bases, leaving 5 bases between them.

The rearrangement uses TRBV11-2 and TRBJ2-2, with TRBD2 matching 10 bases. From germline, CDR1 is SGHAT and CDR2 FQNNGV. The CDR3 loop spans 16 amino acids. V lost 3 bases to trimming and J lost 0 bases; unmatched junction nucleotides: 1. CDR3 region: CASSFSGRANTGELFF. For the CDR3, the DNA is TGTGCCAGCAGCTTCAGCGGGAGGGCGAACACCGGGGAGCTGTTTTTT.

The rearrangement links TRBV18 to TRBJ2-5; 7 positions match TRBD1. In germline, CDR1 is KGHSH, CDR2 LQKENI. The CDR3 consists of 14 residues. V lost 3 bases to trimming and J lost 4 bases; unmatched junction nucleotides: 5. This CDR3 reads CASSPSNRGETQYF. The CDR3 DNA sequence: TGTGCCAGCTCACCCTCCAACAGGGGAGAGACCCAGTACTTC.

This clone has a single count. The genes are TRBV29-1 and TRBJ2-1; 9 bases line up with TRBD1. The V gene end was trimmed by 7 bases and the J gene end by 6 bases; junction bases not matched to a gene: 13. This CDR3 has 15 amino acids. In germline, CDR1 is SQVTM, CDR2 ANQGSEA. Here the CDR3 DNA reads TGCAGCGCCCTCCTATTAGGGACAGGGACCAATGAGCAGTTCTTC. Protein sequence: CSALLLGTGTNEQFF.

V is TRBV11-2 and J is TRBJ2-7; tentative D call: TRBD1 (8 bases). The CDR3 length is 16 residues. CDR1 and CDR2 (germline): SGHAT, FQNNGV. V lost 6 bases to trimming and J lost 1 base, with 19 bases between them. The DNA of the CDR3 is TGTGCCAGCAGGTCGAACAGGGGGGGCCCGTCCTACGAGCAGTACTTC. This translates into CASRSNRGGPSYEQYF.

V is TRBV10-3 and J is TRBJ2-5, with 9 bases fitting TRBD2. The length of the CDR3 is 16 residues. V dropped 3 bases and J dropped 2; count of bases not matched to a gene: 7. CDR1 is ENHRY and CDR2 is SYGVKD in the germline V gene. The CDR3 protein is CAISDVRGGRQETQYF. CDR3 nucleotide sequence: TGTGCCATCAGTGATGTGCGGGGGGGCCGACAAGAGACCCAGTACTTC.

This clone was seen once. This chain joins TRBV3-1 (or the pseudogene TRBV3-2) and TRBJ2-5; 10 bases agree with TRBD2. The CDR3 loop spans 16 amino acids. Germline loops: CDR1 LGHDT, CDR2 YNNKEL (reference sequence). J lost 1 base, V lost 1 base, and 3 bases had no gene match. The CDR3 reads CASSQVTSGAQETQYF. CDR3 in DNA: TGTGCCAGCAGCCAAGTTACTAGCGGGGCCCAAGAGACCCAGTACTTC.

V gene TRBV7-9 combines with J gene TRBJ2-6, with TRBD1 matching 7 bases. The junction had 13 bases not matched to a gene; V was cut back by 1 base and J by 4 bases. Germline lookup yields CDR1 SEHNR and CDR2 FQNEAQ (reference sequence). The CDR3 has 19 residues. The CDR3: CASSLVLGTELWGANVLTF. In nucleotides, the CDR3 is TGTGCCAGCAGCTTAGTATTGGGGACAGAGCTCTGGGGGGCCAACGTCCTGACTTTC.

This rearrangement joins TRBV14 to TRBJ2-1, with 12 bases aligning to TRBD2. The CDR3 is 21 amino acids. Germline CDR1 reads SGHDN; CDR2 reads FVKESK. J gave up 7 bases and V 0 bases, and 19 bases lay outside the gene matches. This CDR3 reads CASSQDWSLAGGPFFRNEQFF. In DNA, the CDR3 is TGTGCCAGCAGCCAAGACTGGAGTCTAGCGGGAGGGCCTTTTTTTAGAAATGAGCAGTTCTTC.

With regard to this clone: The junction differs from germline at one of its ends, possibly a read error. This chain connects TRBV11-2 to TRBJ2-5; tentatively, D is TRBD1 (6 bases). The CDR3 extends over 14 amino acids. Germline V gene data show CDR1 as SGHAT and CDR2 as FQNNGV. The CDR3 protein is CASSWGRSQETQYF. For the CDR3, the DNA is TGTGCCAGTAGCTGGGGGCGGAGTCAAGAGACCCAGTACTTC. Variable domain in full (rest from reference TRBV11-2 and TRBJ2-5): EAGVAQSPRYKIIEKRQSVAFWCNPISGHATLYWYQQILGQGPKLLIQFQNNGVVDDSQLPKDRFSAERLKGVDSTLKIQPAKLEDSAVYLCASSWGRSQETQYFGPGTRLLVL.

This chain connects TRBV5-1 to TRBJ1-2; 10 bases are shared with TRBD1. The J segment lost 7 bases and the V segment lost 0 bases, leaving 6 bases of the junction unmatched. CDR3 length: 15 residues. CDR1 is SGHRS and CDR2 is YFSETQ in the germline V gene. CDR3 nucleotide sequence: TGCGCCAGCAGCTTGGCCGGGGACAGGGGAGGTGGCTACACCTTC. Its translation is CASSLAGDRGGGYTF.

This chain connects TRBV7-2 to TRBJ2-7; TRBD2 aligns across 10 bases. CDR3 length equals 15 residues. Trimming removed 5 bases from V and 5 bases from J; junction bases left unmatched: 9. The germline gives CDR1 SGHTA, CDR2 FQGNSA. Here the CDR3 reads CASSPEPGLANEQYF. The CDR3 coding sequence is TGTGCCAGCAGCCCCGAACCGGGACTAGCGAACGAGCAGTACTTC.

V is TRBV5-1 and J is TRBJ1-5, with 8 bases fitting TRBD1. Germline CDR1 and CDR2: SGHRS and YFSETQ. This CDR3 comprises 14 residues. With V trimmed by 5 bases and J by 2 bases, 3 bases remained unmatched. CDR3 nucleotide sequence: TGCGCCAGCAGTCAGGGGGCTGGCAATCAGCCCCAGCATTTT. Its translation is CASSQGAGNQPQHF. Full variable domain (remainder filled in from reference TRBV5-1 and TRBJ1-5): KAGVTQTPRYLIKTRGQQVTLSCSPISGHRSVSWYQQTPGQGLQFLFEYFSETQRNKGNFPGRFSGRQFSNSRSEMNVSTLELGDSALYLCASSQGAGNQPQHFGDGTRLSIL.

CDR3 DNA: TGTGCCAGCAGAAGGACAGGAGGGACCGGGGAGCTGTTTTTT. This gives the protein CASRRTGGTGELFF. This sequence joins TRBV6-5 and TRBJ2-2; a weak D match, TRBD1 (7 bases). Germline V gives CDR1 MNHEY, CDR2 SVGAGI. The CDR3 has 14 residues. V was cut by 6 bases and J by 5 bases, with 13 bases left in between.

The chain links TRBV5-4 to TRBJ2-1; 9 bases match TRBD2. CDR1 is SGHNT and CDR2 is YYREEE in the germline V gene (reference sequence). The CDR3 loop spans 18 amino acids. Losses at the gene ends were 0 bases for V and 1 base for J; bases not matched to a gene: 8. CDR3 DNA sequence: TGTGCCAGCAGCTTGGGTCTAGCGGGACCAGCGTCCTACAATGAGCAGTTCTTC. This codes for CASSLGLAGPASYNEQFF.